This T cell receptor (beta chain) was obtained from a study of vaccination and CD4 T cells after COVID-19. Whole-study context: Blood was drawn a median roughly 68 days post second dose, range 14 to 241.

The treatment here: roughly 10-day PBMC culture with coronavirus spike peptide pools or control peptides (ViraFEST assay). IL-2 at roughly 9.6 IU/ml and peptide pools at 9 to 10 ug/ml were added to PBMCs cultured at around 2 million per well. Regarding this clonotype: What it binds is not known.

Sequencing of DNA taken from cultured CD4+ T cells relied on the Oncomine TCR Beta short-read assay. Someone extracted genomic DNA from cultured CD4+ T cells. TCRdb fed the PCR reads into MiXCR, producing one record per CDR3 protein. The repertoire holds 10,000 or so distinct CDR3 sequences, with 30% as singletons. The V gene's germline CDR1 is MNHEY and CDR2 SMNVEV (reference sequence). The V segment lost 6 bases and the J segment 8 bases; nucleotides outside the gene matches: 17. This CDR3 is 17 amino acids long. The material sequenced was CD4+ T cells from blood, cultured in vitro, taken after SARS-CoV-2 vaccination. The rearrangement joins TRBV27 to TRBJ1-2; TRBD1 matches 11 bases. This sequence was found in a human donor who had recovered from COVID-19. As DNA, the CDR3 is TGTGCCAGCAGCCTCACTCCGGGACAGGGGGTATACCGGGGCTACACCTTC. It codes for CASSLTPGQGVYRGYTF.